This T cell receptor beta chain was identified in a study of blood T cell repertoires in COVID-19. Assay used: immunoSEQ multiplex PCR; TCRdb lists only in-frame clones, some missing. This table has 380,000 or so clones, about 89% appearing once. This CDR3 has 12 residues. Looked up from germline, CDR1 is SEHNR and CDR2 is FQNEAQ (reference sequence). V was shortened by 7 bases and J by 1 base, with 7 bases between the two germline ends. The chain uses TRBV7-9 and TRBJ1-1; no reliable D call. Sequencing used peripheral blood. The TCR sequence derives from a middle-aged man with acute or convalescent COVID-19. The CDR3 region is CASTNQNTEAFF. The CDR3 region has the DNA TGTGCCAGCACCAACCAGAACACTGAAGCTTTCTTT.